Listed below are T cell receptor beta chains from one sample, sequenced in a study of T cell changes during pregnancy in multiple sclerosis. TCRdb keeps only in-frame clones here, not all; method: immunoSEQ multiplex PCR. The data contain some 70,000 clones, less than 95% of them singletons. This sample comprised peripheral blood, obtained in the third trimester of pregnancy. These receptors originate from a female donor with multiple sclerosis, enrolled in a pregnancy study. CDR3s include the opening cysteine and the closing phenylalanine or tryptophan. D genes are given only for firm matches. Part of the rows lack a size; the others show once, few, many or a class for expanded clones.

D gene: TRBD2; clone size: -; J gene: TRBJ2-1; V gene: TRBV4-3; CDR3 DNA: TGCGCCAGCAGCCAAGATGGAGTAGCGGGGGTCCCGGGGAATGAGCAGTTCTTC; CDR3 protein: CASSQDGVAGVPGNEQFF
D gene: -; clone size: -; J gene: TRBJ1-5; V gene: TRBV27; CDR3 DNA: TGTGCCAGCAGTACCGAGGCGGACTTGGGGTGGCCCCAGCATTTT; CDR3 protein: CASSTEADLGWPQHF
D gene: TRBD1; clone size: -; J gene: TRBJ1-5; V gene: TRBV6-1; CDR3 DNA: TGTGCCAGTAGGGGACAGAGCAATCAGCCCCAGCATTTT; CDR3 protein: CASRGQSNQPQHF
D gene: TRBD1; clone size: -; J gene: TRBJ1-2; V gene: TRBV5-6; CDR3 DNA: TGTGCCAGCAGCCTACAGGGGGCGCAGAATGGCTACACCTTC; CDR3 protein: CASSLQGAQNGYTF
D gene: -; clone size: -; J gene: TRBJ2-2; V gene: TRBV21-1; CDR3 DNA: TGTGCCAGCAGCAACGGTCAGGGGTTTTATACCGGGGAGCTGTTTTTT; CDR3 protein: CASSNGQGFYTGELFF
D gene: -; clone size: -; J gene: TRBJ2-5; V gene: TRBV7-8; CDR3 DNA: TGTGCCAGCAGCCGAGACAGGATCCTGAAGACCCAGTACTTC; CDR3 protein: CASSRDRILKTQYF
D gene: -; clone size: -; J gene: TRBJ2-7; V gene: TRBV29-1; CDR3 DNA: TGCAGCGTGGACACAGACTCCTACGAGCAGTACTTC; CDR3 protein: CSVDTDSYEQYF
D gene: -; clone size: -; J gene: TRBJ2-1; V gene: TRBV2; CDR3 DNA: TGTGCCAGCAGTGAGGGGACGTGGCTAGCGAGGATCTATGAGCAGTTCTTC; CDR3 protein: CASSEGTWLARIYEQFF
D gene: -; clone size: -; J gene: TRBJ2-7; V gene: TRBV10-3; CDR3 DNA: TGTGCCATCAGTGACGGCGGCCTAATCTACGAGCAGTACTTC; CDR3 protein: CAISDGGLIYEQYF
D gene: -; clone size: few; J gene: TRBJ2-7; V gene: TRBV7-9; CDR3 DNA: TGTGCCAGCAGCTTAGGGCAGGGAATCTCCTACGAGCAGTACTTC; CDR3 protein: CASSLGQGISYEQYF
D gene: TRBD1; clone size: -; J gene: TRBJ1-2; V gene: TRBV4-3; CDR3 DNA: TGCGCCAGCAGCCAAGATTCGCGGGACAGGCTCTATGGCTACACCTTC; CDR3 protein: CASSQDSRDRLYGYTF
D gene: -; clone size: -; J gene: TRBJ1-2; V gene: TRBV9; CDR3 DNA: TGTGCCAGCAGCGTAGACTTCCAGGGTAGCGGAGGCTACACCTTC; CDR3 protein: CASSVDFQGSGGYTF
D gene: TRBD2; clone size: -; J gene: TRBJ2-7; V gene: TRBV5-1; CDR3 DNA: TGCGCCAGCAGGCAACTAGCGGGGGATATATACGAGCAGTACTTC; CDR3 protein: CASRQLAGDIYEQYF
D gene: TRBD1; clone size: -; J gene: TRBJ1-5; V gene: TRBV5-1; CDR3 DNA: TGCGCCAGCAGTCCCGGGACAGGGGTCAATCAGCCCCAGCATTTT; CDR3 protein: CASSPGTGVNQPQHF
D gene: -; clone size: -; J gene: TRBJ1-2; V gene: TRBV7-8; CDR3 DNA: TGTGCCAGCAGCTTGAGCGGGGATCGCGCGCGGACCTATGGCTACACCTTC; CDR3 protein: CASSLSGDRARTYGYTF